This TCR beta chain was observed in a study of CXCR3-negative and CXCR3-positive naive CD8 T cells. Study observations and caveats: Diversity proved comparably high across both naive subsets and much lower in memory CD8+ cells. More hydrophobic TRB CDR3s occurred in CXCR3-positive than in CXCR3-negative naive cells.

This CDR3 spans 14 amino acids. Germline V lookup: CDR1 SGHDN, CDR2 FVKESK. The study made its TRB cDNA libraries by 5' RACE, adding UMI labels. TCRdb reprocessed the 5' RACE reads, keeping one entry per CDR3 protein, no DNA. The specimen's table records 130,000 to 150,000 distinct CDR3 sequences. As to this clonotype: The antigen remains unidentified.

The chain has TRBV14 and TRBJ1-2; there is no DNA to check the TCRdb D call of TRBD1. Sample: naive CXCR3+ CD8+ T cells from blood. Subset in this sample: CD45RO-CCR7+CD27+CD95- naive CD8+ T cells expressing CXCR3 (TNR3+). The TCR was taken from a human donor in good health. Some clones in this sample may be carry-over from other donors' samples. The CDR3 reads CASSRQGGNYGYTF. Looking up the rest from reference TRBV14 and TRBJ1-2 gives the full variable domain: EAGVTQFPSHSVIEKGQTVTLRCDPISGHDNLYWYRRVMGKEIKFLLHFVKESKQDESGMPNNRFLAERTGGTYSTLKVQPAELEDSGVYFCASSRQGGNYGYTFGSGTRLTVV.